What follows describes a single T cell receptor beta chain. This sample's TCRbeta library carried unique molecular identifier barcodes. Using its own MiXCR run on the PCR reads, TCRdb lists one record per CDR3 protein. In the table there are approximately 1,000,000 distinct CDR3 sequences, about 29% of which are singletons. CDR3 length equals 13 residues. CDR1 and CDR2 (germline): SGHRS, YFSETQ. V was clipped by 4 bases and J by 3 bases, with 10 bases between them. This sample was taken from a study of T-cell reconstitution after alpha-beta-depleted transplantation in children. This chain uses TRBV5-1 with TRBJ1-2, with D unclear. The receptor was isolated from a boy in the first two years of life who had a stem cell transplant for SCID, so the T cells may come from the graft donor. The sample was PBMCs, mostly from graft donor cells, taken 360 days after TCRalphabeta/CD19-depleted stem cell transplant. The CDR3: CASSRDGHYGYTF. The DNA for the CDR3 is TGCGCCAGCAGCCGCGACGGACACTATGGCTACACCTTC.